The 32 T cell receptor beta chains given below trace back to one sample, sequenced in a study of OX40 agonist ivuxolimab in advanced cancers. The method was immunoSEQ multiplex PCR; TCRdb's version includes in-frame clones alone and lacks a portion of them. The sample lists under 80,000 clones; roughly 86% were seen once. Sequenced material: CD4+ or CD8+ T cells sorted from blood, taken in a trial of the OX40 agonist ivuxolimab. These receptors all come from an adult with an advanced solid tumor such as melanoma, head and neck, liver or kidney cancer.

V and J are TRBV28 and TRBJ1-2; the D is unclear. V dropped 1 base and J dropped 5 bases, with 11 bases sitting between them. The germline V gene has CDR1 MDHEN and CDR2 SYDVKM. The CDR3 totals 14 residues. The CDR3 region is CASSLSLDSYGYTF. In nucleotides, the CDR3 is TGTGCCAGCAGTTTATCCCTAGACTCATATGGCTACACCTTC.

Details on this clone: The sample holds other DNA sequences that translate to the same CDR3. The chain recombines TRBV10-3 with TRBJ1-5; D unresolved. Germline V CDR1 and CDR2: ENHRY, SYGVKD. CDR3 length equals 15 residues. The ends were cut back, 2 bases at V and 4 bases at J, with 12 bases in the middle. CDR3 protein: CAISERTGYNQPQHF. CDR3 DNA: TGTGCCATCAGTGAGAGAACTGGGTATAATCAGCCCCAGCATTTT.

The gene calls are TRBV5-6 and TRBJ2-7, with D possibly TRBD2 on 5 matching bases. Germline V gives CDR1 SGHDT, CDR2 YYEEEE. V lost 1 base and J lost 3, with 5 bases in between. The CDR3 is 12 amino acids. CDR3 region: CASSLRDYEQYF. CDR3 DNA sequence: TGTGCCAGCAGCTTGCGGGACTACGAGCAGTACTTC. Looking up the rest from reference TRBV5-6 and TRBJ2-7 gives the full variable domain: DAGVTQSPTHLIKTRGQQVTLRCSPKSGHDTVSWYQQALGQGPQFIFQYYEEEERQRGNFPDRFSGHQFPNYSSELNVNALLLGDSALYLCASSLRDYEQYFGPGTRLTVT.

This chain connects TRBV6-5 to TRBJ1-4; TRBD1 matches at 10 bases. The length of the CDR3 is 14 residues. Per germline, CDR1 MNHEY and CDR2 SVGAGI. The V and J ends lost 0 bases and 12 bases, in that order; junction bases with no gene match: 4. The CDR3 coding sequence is TGTGCCAGCAGTTACTCAGGACAGGGGGAACAACTGTTTTTT. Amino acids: CASSYSGQGEQLFF.

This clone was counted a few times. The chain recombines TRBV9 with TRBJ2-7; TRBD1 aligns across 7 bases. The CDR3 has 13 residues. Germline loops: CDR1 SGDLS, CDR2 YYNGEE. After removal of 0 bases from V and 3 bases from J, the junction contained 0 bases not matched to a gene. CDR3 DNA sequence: TGTGCCAGCAGCGTAGGGGACAGCTACGAGCAGTACTTC. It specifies CASSVGDSYEQYF. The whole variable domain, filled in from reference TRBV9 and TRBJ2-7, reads DSGVTQTPKHLITATGQRVTLRCSPRSGDLSVYWYQQSLDQGLQFLIQYYNGEERAKGNILERFSAQQFPDLHSELNLSSLELGDSALYFCASSVGDSYEQYFGPGTRLTVT.

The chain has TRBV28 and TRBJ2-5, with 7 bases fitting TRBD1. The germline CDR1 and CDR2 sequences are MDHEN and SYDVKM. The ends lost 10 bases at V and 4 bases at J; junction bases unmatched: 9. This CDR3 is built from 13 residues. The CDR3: CATEGAGRETQYF. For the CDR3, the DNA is TGTGCCACCGAGGGGGCAGGGAGAGAGACCCAGTACTTC. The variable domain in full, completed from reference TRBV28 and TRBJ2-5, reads DVKVTQSSRYLVKRTGEKVFLECVQDMDHENMFWYRQDPGLGLRLIYFSYDVKMKEKGDIPEGYSVSREKKERFSLILESASTNQTSMYLCATEGAGRETQYFGPGTRLLVL.

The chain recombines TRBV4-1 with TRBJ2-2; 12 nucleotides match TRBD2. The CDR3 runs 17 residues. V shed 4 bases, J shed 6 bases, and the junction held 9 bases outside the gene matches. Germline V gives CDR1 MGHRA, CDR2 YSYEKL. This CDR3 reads CASSPPRASGGAGELFF. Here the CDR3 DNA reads TGCGCCAGCAGCCCCCCAAGGGCTAGCGGGGGGGCCGGGGAGCTGTTTTTT.

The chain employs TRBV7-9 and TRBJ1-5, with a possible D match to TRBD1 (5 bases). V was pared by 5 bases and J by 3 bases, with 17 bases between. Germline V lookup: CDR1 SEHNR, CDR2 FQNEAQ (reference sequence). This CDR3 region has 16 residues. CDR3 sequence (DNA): TGTGCCAGCAGCCCCGACCTCCAAGGGACCAATCAGCCCCAGCATTTT. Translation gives CASSPDLQGTNQPQHF.

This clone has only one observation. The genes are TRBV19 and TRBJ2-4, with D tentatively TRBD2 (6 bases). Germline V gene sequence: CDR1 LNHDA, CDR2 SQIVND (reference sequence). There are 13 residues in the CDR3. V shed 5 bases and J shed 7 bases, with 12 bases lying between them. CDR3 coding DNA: TGTGCCAGTAGTTCGGAGGGTGGGAACATTCAGTACTTC. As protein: CASSSEGGNIQYF.

This CDR3 is CASTTGGPFNSPLHF. For the CDR3, the DNA is TGTGCCAGTACCACAGGGGGGCCCTTTAATTCACCCCTCCACTTT. The rearrangement links TRBV19 to TRBJ1-6; 8 bases are a match to TRBD1. In germline, CDR1 is LNHDA, CDR2 SQIVND (reference sequence). This CDR3 comprises 15 residues. The ends lost 7 bases at V and 6 bases at J; junction bases unmatched: 8.

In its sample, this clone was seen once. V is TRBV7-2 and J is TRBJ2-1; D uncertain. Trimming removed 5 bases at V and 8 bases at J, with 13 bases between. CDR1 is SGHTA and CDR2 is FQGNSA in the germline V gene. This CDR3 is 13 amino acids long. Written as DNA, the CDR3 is TGTGCCAGCAGCCGGTCTGGGTTCTATGAGCAGTTCTTC. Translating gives CASSRSGFYEQFF.

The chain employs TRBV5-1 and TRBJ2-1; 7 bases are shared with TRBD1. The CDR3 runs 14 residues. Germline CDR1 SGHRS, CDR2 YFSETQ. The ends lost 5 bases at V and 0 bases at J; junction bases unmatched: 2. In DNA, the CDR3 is TGCGCCAGCAGGGGACAGAGCTCCTACAATGAGCAGTTCTTC. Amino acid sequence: CASRGQSSYNEQFF.

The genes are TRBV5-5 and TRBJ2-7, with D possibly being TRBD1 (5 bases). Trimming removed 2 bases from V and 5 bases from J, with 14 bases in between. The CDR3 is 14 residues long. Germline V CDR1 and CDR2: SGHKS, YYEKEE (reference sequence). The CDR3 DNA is TGTGCCAGCAGCTTCGTAAGGGGTTGGAACGAGCAGTACTTC. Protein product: CASSFVRGWNEQYF.

CDR3 sequence (DNA): TGTGCTAGTGGGATGGAGTTGGGGGCCGAGCAGTACTTC. Translated, it gives CASGMELGAEQYF. V and J are TRBV12-5 and TRBJ2-7, with D possibly matching TRBD1 (6 bases). V dropped 6 bases and J dropped 6 bases, with 15 bases sitting between them. Germline V CDR1 and CDR2: LGHNT, FRNRAP. The CDR3 runs 13 residues.

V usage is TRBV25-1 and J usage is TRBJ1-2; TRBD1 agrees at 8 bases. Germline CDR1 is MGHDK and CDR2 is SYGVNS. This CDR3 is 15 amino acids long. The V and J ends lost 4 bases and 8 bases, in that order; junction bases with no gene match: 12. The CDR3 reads CASSARTGYSGGYTF. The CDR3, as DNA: TGTGCCAGCAGTGCCCGGACAGGGTATTCGGGGGGCTACACCTTC.

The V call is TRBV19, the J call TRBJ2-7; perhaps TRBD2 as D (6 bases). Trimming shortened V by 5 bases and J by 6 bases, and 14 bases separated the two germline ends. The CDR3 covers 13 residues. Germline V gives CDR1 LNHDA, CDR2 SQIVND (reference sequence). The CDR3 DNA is TGTGCCAGTAGTGGAGGGCTCCTTGGCGAGCAGTACTTC. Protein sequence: CASSGGLLGEQYF.

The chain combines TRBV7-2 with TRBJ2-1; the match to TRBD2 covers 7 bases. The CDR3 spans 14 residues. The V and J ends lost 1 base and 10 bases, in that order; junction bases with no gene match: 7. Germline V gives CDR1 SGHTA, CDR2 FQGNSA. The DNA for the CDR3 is TGTGCCAGCAGCTTAGAAGATAGGCGGGGGGAGCAGTTCTTC. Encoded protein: CASSLEDRRGEQFF.

CDR3 sequence (DNA): TGTGCCAGCACCCCCGGCCTAGCGGGAGAGGAGCAGTTCTTC. Amino acids: CASTPGLAGEEQFF. The chain joins TRBV27 to TRBJ2-1; TRBD2 agrees at 10 bases. V was clipped by 7 bases and J by 10 bases; unmatched bases: 10. There are 14 residues in the CDR3. CDR1 is MNHEY and CDR2 is SMNVEV in the germline V gene (reference sequence).

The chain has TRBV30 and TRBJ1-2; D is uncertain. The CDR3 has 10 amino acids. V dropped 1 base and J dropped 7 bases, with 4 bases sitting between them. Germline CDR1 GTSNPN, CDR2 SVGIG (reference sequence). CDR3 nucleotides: TGTGCCTGGAGTGAGGTTGGCTACACCTTC. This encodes CAWSEVGYTF. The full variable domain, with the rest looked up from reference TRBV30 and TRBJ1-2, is SQTIHQWPATLVQPVGSPLSLECTVEGTSNPNLYWYRQAAGRGLQLLFYSVGIGQISSEVPQNLSASRPQDRQFILSSKKLLLSDSGFYLCAWSEVGYTFGSGTRLTVV.

The CDR3, as DNA: TGTGCCAGCTCACCACCGGGTCTGAACACTGAAGCTTTCTTT. Its translation: CASSPPGLNTEAFF. The V call is TRBV18, the J call TRBJ1-1, with D uncertain. The ends were cut back, 0 bases at V and 0 bases at J, with 5 bases in the middle. CDR3 length: 14 amino acids. The germline CDR1 and CDR2 sequences are KGHSH and LQKENI.

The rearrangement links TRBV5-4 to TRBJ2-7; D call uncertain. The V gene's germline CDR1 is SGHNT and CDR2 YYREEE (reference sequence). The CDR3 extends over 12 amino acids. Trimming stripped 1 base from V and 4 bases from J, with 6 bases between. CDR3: CASSLSEYEQYF. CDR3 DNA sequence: TGTGCCAGCAGCTTGTCGGAATACGAGCAGTACTTC.

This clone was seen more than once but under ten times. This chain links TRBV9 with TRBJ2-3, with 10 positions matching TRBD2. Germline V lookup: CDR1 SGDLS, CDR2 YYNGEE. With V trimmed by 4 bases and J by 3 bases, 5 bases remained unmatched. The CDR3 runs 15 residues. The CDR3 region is CASSPTSGVTDTQYF. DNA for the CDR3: TGTGCCAGCAGCCCCACTAGCGGGGTAACAGATACGCAGTATTTT.

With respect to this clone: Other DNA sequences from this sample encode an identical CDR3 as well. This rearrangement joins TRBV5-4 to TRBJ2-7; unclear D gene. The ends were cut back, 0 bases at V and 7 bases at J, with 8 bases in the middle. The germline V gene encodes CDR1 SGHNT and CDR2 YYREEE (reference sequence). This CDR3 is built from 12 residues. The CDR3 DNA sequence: TGTGCCAGCAGCTTGGAGCGTGGTGAGCAGTACTTC. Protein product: CASSLERGEQYF.

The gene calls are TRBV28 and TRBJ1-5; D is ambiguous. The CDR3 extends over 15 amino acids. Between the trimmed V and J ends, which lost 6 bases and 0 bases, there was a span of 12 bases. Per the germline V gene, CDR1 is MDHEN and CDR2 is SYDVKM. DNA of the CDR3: TGTGCCAGCAGAGAAGACGCATATAGCAATCAGCCCCAGCATTTT. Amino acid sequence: CASREDAYSNQPQHF.

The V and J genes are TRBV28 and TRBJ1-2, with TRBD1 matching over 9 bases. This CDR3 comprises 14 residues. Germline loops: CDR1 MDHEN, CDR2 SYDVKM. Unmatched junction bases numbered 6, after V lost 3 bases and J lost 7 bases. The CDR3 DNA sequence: TGTGCCAGCAGTTTCCGGGACAGGGAAGGTGGCTACACCTTC. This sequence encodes CASSFRDREGGYTF.

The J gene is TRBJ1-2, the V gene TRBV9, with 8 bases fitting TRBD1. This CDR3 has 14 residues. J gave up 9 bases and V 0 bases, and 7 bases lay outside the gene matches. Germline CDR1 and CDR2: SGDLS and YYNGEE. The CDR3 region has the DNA TGTGCCAGCAGCGTAGGACAGGGGCTGATCCGCTACACCTTC. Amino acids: CASSVGQGLIRYTF.

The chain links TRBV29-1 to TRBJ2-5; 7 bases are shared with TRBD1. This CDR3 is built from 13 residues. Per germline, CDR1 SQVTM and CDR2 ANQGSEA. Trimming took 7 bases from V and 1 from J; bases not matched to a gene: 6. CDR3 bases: TGCAGCGCCCCTAGGGACAGCCAAGAGACCCAGTACTTC. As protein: CSAPRDSQETQYF.

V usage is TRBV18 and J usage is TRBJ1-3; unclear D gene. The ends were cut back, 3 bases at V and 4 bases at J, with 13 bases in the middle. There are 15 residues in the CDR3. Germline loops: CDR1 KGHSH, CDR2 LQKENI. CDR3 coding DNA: TGTGCCAGCTCACCGACATCGGTCGGAGGAAACACCATATATTTT. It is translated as CASSPTSVGGNTIYF.

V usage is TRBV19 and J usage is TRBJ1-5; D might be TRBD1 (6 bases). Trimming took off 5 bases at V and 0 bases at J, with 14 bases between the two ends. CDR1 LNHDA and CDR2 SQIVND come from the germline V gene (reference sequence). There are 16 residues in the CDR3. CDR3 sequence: CASSGRTVISNQPQHF. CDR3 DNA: TGTGCCAGTAGTGGGAGGACAGTGATTAGCAATCAGCCCCAGCATTTT.

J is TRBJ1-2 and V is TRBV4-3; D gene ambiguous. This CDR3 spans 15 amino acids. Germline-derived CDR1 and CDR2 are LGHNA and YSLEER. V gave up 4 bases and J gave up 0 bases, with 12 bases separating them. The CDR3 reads CASSPTTESNYGYTF. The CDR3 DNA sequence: TGCGCCAGCAGCCCGACTACCGAGTCTAACTATGGCTACACCTTC.

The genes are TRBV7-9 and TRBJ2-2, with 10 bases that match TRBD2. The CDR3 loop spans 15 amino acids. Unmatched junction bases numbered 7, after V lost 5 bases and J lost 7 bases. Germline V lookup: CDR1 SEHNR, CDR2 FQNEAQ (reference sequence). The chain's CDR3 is CASSRTSGNNGELFF. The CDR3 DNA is TGTGCCAGCAGCCGGACTAGCGGAAATAACGGGGAGCTGTTTTTT.

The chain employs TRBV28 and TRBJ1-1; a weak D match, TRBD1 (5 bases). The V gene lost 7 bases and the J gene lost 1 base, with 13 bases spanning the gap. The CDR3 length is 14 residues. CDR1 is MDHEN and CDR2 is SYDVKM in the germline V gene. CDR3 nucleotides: TGTGCCAGCACCCCTCGGGGGAGGAACACTGAAGCTTTCTTT. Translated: CASTPRGRNTEAFF.